The next 20 T cell receptor beta chains were all read from a single sample in a study of cytomegalovirus exposure and HLA in healthy donors. 60 Vbeta and 13 Jbeta primers were used in PCR. Here immunoSEQ multiplex PCR was the method, and the copy in TCRdb shows in-frame clones only, minus some. The repertoire holds around 150,000 clones, with around 79% as singletons. The sequencing sample was made of PBMCs. Source of these receptors: a man in his late teens or twenties in good health and CMV-seronegative.

The chain is built from TRBV7-9 and TRBJ2-1; D is possibly TRBD2 (5 bases). Trimming stripped 5 bases from V and 8 bases from J, with 10 bases between. CDR3 length equals 12 residues. The V gene's germline CDR1 is SEHNR and CDR2 FQNEAQ (reference sequence). The CDR3 DNA is TGTGCCAGCAGCCGGGGTCCCTATGAGCAGTTCTTC. This encodes CASSRGPYEQFF.

The chain recombines TRBV25-1 with TRBJ2-3; 8 positions match TRBD2. The CDR3 runs to 18 residues. Losses at the gene ends were 6 bases for V and 1 base for J; bases not matched to a gene: 15. CDR1 and CDR2 (germline): MGHDK, SYGVNS. The CDR3, as DNA: TGTGCCAGCAGCCCCTCTCAGGGAGCGGGGGACGGCACAGATACGCAGTATTTT. It codes for CASSPSQGAGDGTDTQYF.

This sequence joins TRBV19 and TRBJ2-2; D perhaps matches TRBD2 (5 bases). The length of the CDR3 is 15 residues. V lost 3 bases to trimming and J lost 6 bases, with 14 bases between them. CDR1 is LNHDA and CDR2 is SQIVND in the germline V gene (reference sequence). The CDR3 loop is CASSIRLLRSGELFF. Here the CDR3 DNA reads TGTGCCAGTAGTATTCGACTACTCCGCTCCGGGGAGCTGTTTTTT.

This rearrangement joins TRBV7-6 to TRBJ1-1; D call uncertain. The CDR3 consists of 13 residues. CDR1 is SGHVS, CDR2 FNYEAQ, per germline. The V and J ends lost 4 bases and 1 base respectively, with 7 bases between them. The CDR3 here is CASSSRQNTEAFF. DNA for the CDR3: TGTGCCAGCAGCTCTAGGCAGAACACTGAAGCTTTCTTT.

This clone was observed a handful of times. The chain uses TRBV5-1 and TRBJ1-4; no clear D gene. Germline V gene data show CDR1 as SGHRS and CDR2 as YFSETQ. This CDR3 is 15 amino acids long. Trimming left V 4 bases short and J 0 bases short, with 10 bases between. CDR3 protein: CASSPTRPTNEKLFF. CDR3 coding DNA: TGCGCCAGCAGCCCGACCAGGCCAACTAATGAAAAACTGTTTTTT.

This chain joins TRBV4-1 and TRBJ2-5, with D perhaps TRBD1 (6 bases). The CDR3 sequence is 15 residues long. Deletions cut 2 bases from V and 4 bases from J, with 14 bases between. CDR1 is MGHRA and CDR2 is YSYEKL in the germline V gene. Written as DNA, the CDR3 is TGCGCCAGCAGCCAACCCCAGGGGACCGGAGAGACCCAGTACTTC. It translates to CASSQPQGTGETQYF.

The V call is TRBV2, the J call TRBJ2-2; perhaps TRBD1 as D (6 bases). Per the germline V gene, CDR1 is SNHLY and CDR2 is FYNNEI. V lost 6 bases and J lost 0, with 11 bases in between. This CDR3 is 15 amino acids long. CDR3 amino acids: CASRLGGANTGELFF. The CDR3, as DNA: TGTGCCAGCAGACTAGGGGGAGCGAACACCGGGGAGCTGTTTTTT.

This clone was recorded only once. This chain joins TRBV14 and TRBJ2-2; D is perhaps TRBD1 (5 bases). This CDR3 is 15 amino acids long. Germline assignment: CDR1 SGHDN and CDR2 FVKESK. The germline V and J ends were trimmed by 2 bases and 7 bases, with 14 bases remaining between them. CDR3 bases: TGTGCCAGCAGCCAAAATGTGATTAGGGGCGGGGAGCTGTTTTTT. This gives the protein CASSQNVIRGGELFF.

The sample holds a few counts of this clone. This CDR3 reads CASSYSTSSSYEQYF. The CDR3 DNA is TGTGCCAGCAGTTACTCGACTAGCAGCTCCTACGAGCAGTACTTC. The chain carries TRBV6-5 and TRBJ2-7, with TRBD2 matching over 7 bases. CDR3 length: 15 amino acids. The V and J ends lost 0 bases and 0 bases, in that order; junction bases with no gene match: 2. Germline V gene sequence: CDR1 MNHEY, CDR2 SVGAGI.

This clone was recorded a few times. This chain connects TRBV7-2 to TRBJ1-3; D not certain. V shed 11 bases and J shed 0 bases, with 11 bases lying between them. The CDR3 runs 13 residues. Germline CDR1 is SGHTA and CDR2 is FQGNSA. This CDR3 is CASASGSGNTIYF. The CDR3, as DNA: TGTGCCTCCGCCTCCGGCTCTGGAAACACCATATATTTT.

CDR3 sequence reads: CASSFYGLASKETQYF. In DNA form, the CDR3 reads TGTGCCAGCAGCTTTTACGGACTAGCGAGTAAAGAGACCCAGTACTTC. The rearrangement joins TRBV7-6 to TRBJ2-5; 9 bases fit TRBD2. The CDR3 sequence is 16 residues long. J was trimmed by 3 bases and V by 3 bases; bases with no gene match: 8. Germline V gene data show CDR1 as SGHVS and CDR2 as FNYEAQ.

V is TRBV7-9 and J is TRBJ1-4; 11 bases are shared with TRBD1. The germline V gene encodes CDR1 SEHNR and CDR2 FQNEAQ (reference sequence). This CDR3 spans 18 amino acids. V was pared by 5 bases and J by 7 bases, with 15 bases of the junction left unmatched. CDR3 sequence: CASSPRENPGQGGEKLFF. As DNA, the CDR3 is TGTGCCAGCAGCCCCCGGGAGAACCCGGGACAGGGGGGTGAAAAACTGTTTTTT.

This rearrangement joins TRBV4-3 to TRBJ1-3; a weak D match, TRBD1 (5 bases). The CDR3 extends over 15 amino acids. Germline V gives CDR1 LGHNA, CDR2 YSLEER. V was shortened by 1 base and J by 4 bases, with 11 bases between the two germline ends. The CDR3: CASSQVPGNGNTIYF. The DNA for the CDR3 is TGCGCCAGCAGCCAAGTCCCAGGGAACGGAAACACCATATATTTT.

The gene calls are TRBV5-6 and TRBJ2-3; 13 bases align to TRBD2. CDR1 and CDR2 (germline): SGHDT, YYEEEE. V shed 4 bases and J 6 bases; nucleotides not matched to a gene: 8. This CDR3 region has 16 residues. The CDR3 DNA follows: TGTGCCAGCAGCCTACTAGCGGGAGGGCGAGGGGATACGCAGTATTTT. It is translated as CASSLLAGGRGDTQYF.

V and J are TRBV7-2 and TRBJ2-1, with 10 nucleotides matching TRBD2. The CDR3 covers 16 residues. CDR1 and CDR2 from the germline V gene are SGHTA and FQGNSA. The J segment lost 3 bases and the V segment lost 2 bases, leaving 4 bases of the junction unmatched. The CDR3 nucleotides are TGTGCCAGCAGCTTAACGTCTAGCGGGAGCTACAATGAGCAGTTCTTC. Translating it yields CASSLTSSGSYNEQFF.

The chain uses TRBV6-5 and TRBJ2-5, with TRBD1 identical over 10 bases. The CDR3 has 15 residues. CDR1 and CDR2 (germline): MNHEY, SVGAGI. The J segment lost 5 bases and the V segment lost 4 bases, leaving 7 bases of the junction unmatched. The DNA for the CDR3 is TGTGCCAGCAGTTTCATCGGACAGGGGGGCGAGACCCAGTACTTC. As protein: CASSFIGQGGETQYF.

This sequence joins TRBV29-1 and TRBJ2-1, with 11 bases aligning to TRBD2. The trim removed 0 bases at V and 7 bases at J, leaving 5 bases unmatched. Germline V gene lookup returns CDR1 SQVTM and CDR2 ANQGSEA. The CDR3 extends over 15 amino acids. CDR3 in amino acids: CSVEDRASGRNEQFF. Here the CDR3 DNA reads TGCAGCGTTGAAGATCGGGCTAGCGGGAGGAATGAGCAGTTCTTC.

A few counts support this clone. This sequence joins TRBV9 and TRBJ2-3, with TRBD2 matching over 9 bases. Looked up from germline, CDR1 is SGDLS and CDR2 is YYNGEE. The CDR3 consists of 16 residues. Germline trimming cut 4 bases from V and 4 bases from J; bases unmatched to any gene: 10. Here the CDR3 DNA reads TGTGCCAGCAGCAAGACCGGGACTAGCAACGCAGATACGCAGTATTTT. As protein: CASSKTGTSNADTQYF.

The rearrangement links TRBV5-6 to TRBJ1-6; 9 bases align to TRBD1. V lost 3 bases to trimming and J lost 7 bases; unmatched junction nucleotides: 8. Looked up from germline, CDR1 is SGHDT and CDR2 is YYEEEE. The CDR3 is made up of 16 amino acids. The CDR3 DNA follows: TGTGCCAGCAGCTCCTGGGGGGGACAGGGAAATTCACCCCTCCACTTT. It specifies CASSSWGGQGNSPLHF.

The V and J genes are TRBV5-6 and TRBJ2-1; 7 bases agree with TRBD2. The junction had 0 bases not matched to a gene; V was cut back by 0 bases and J by 6 bases. Germline loops: CDR1 SGHDT, CDR2 YYEEEE. There are 13 residues in the CDR3. This CDR3 is CASSLVAGNEQFF. The DNA for the CDR3 is TGTGCCAGCAGCTTGGTAGCGGGCAATGAGCAGTTCTTC.